The entry that follows covers one TCR beta chain sequence. The antigen remains unidentified. Profiling relied on immunoSEQ multiplex PCR, and the TCRdb table lists in-frame clones only, not all of them. The sample shows about 120,000 clones, around nine tenths of them seen only once. V dropped 1 base and J dropped 2 bases, with 8 bases sitting between them. The CDR3 runs to 14 residues. The germline gives CDR1 WNHNN, CDR2 SYGVQD (reference sequence). The sample comes from a study of T cell clones after liver transplantation. Study-wide findings and caveats: Small, mixed patient groups and varying post-transplant times limit these conclusions.

The sample was CD4+ T cells from blood, taken 12 months after liver transplant. The receptor was derived from a human patient who received a liver transplant. The graft donor may account for some of the T cells. The chain couples TRBV10-1 to TRBJ2-5, with a tentative D call TRBD2 (5 bases). CDR3 sequence (DNA): TGCGCCAGCAGTGAGTTCCGGACTCAAGAGACCCAGTACTTC. This sequence encodes CASSEFRTQETQYF.